These 22 T cell receptor beta chains share one sample of origin, sequenced in a study of shared clonotypes between healthy human individuals. Naive-designated CD8 cells lacked CD45RO, were positively enriched for CCR7, and omitted terminally differentiated effector memory CD45RA+ cells. Only in-frame clones appear in the TCRdb table, and some are missing; sequencing was by immunoSEQ multiplex PCR. The sample comprises about 2.1 million clones, around 93% of which are singletons, and less than 2% rests with the top ten. Sequencing was carried out using naive CD8+ T cells from PBMCs. These receptors were collected from a man aged 18 to 30 in good health. Some clones in this sample may be carry-over from other donors' samples.

The chain recombines TRBV25-1 with TRBJ2-1, with a possible D match to TRBD1 (6 bases). This CDR3 is 15 amino acids long. Trimming left V 2 bases short and J 3 bases short, with 11 bases between. CDR1 and CDR2 (germline): MGHDK, SYGVNS. This CDR3 is CASSEGQGIYNEQFF. For the CDR3, the DNA is TGTGCCAGCAGTGAAGGGCAGGGGATCTACAATGAGCAGTTCTTC.

The chain links TRBV28 to TRBJ2-1; no firm D call. The CDR3 loop spans 13 amino acids. Germline lookup yields CDR1 MDHEN and CDR2 SYDVKM. V lost 3 bases and J 9 bases, leaving 12 bases between the germline ends. The DNA for the CDR3 is TGTGCCAGCAGTTTGAGCTCGAGAAGTGAGCAGTTCTTC. Protein product: CASSLSSRSEQFF.

V is TRBV9 and J is TRBJ1-2, with 12 nucleotides matching TRBD1. The V gene end was trimmed by 1 base and the J gene end by 8 bases; junction bases not matched to a gene: 6. CDR3 length: 15 amino acids. Germline CDR1 reads SGDLS; CDR2 reads YYNGEE. In nucleotides, the CDR3 is TGTGCCAGCAGCGTAAAGGGACAGGGGGCGGAAGGCTACACCTTC. As protein: CASSVKGQGAEGYTF.

The chain joins TRBV30 to TRBJ1-5, with 8 bases matching TRBD1. Unmatched junction bases numbered 11, after V lost 3 bases and J lost 7 bases. Germline V gene sequence: CDR1 GTSNPN, CDR2 SVGIG (reference sequence). The CDR3 totals 15 residues. Written as DNA, the CDR3 is TGTGCCTGGAGCCAAAGACAGGGGATAGAACAGCCCCAGCATTTT. Translating gives CAWSQRQGIEQPQHF.

The rearrangement joins TRBV7-7 to TRBJ2-1; 8 bases match TRBD2. The V segment lost 5 bases and the J segment 6 bases; nucleotides outside the gene matches: 12. Per the germline V gene, CDR1 is SSHAT and CDR2 is FNYEAQ (reference sequence). The CDR3 length is 16 residues. CDR3 protein: CASSPHLGLGGNEQFF. CDR3 bases: TGTGCCAGCAGCCCACACCTGGGACTAGGGGGCAATGAGCAGTTCTTC.

The chain has TRBV27 and TRBJ2-7; TRBD2 might be the D (5 bases). From germline, CDR1 is MNHEY and CDR2 SMNVEV (reference sequence). Trimming shortened V by 6 bases and J by 3 bases, and 15 bases separated the two germline ends. There are 14 residues in the CDR3. As DNA, the CDR3 is TGTGCCAGCAGAACTTTGGACTCGGACTACGAGCAGTACTTC. Translating gives CASRTLDSDYEQYF.

Only a few counts were recorded for this clone. The chain employs TRBV29-1 and TRBJ2-1, with TRBD2 matching over 13 bases. The CDR3 has 14 residues. The ends lost 4 bases at V and 8 bases at J; junction bases unmatched: 5. CDR1 SQVTM and CDR2 ANQGSEA come from the germline V gene. CDR3 in DNA: TGCAGCGTTGGGACTAGCGGGAGTCTGGATGAGCAGTTCTTC. The encoded protein is CSVGTSGSLDEQFF.

This clone showed up just once. The J gene is TRBJ1-1, the V gene TRBV9; the D is unclear. CDR3 length: 14 residues. The V end was cut by 3 bases, the J end by 0 bases, with 9 bases between. Per the germline V gene, CDR1 is SGDLS and CDR2 is YYNGEE. The CDR3 spells CASSGPLMNTEAFF. For the CDR3, the DNA is TGTGCCAGCAGCGGGCCCCTCATGAACACTGAAGCTTTCTTT.

This chain joins TRBV7-9 and TRBJ1-2, with D uncertain. The CDR3 consists of 12 residues. Between the trimmed V and J ends, which lost 2 bases and 8 bases, there was a span of 9 bases. Germline V gene lookup returns CDR1 SEHNR and CDR2 FQNEAQ (reference sequence). CDR3: CASSLRDLGYTF. In DNA, the CDR3 is TGTGCCAGCAGCTTACGGGATTTGGGCTACACCTTC.

The chain recombines TRBV19 with TRBJ1-2; tentatively, D is TRBD1 (5 bases). V lost 3 bases to trimming and J lost 11 bases, with 22 bases between them. Germline CDR1 and CDR2: LNHDA and SQIVND (reference sequence). The CDR3 has 15 amino acids. Here the CDR3 reads CASSMRDLGRKGYTF. The DNA of the CDR3 is TGTGCCAGTAGTATGAGGGATTTGGGACGAAAAGGATACACCTTC. Full variable domain (outside the CDR3, taken from reference TRBV19 and TRBJ1-2): DGGITQSPKYLFRKEGQNVTLSCEQNLNHDAMYWYRQDPGQGLRLIYYSQIVNDFQKGDIAEGYSVSREKKESFPLTVTSAQKNPTAFYLCASSMRDLGRKGYTFGSGTRLTVV.

V gene TRBV5-6 combines with J gene TRBJ1-1; D is perhaps TRBD1 (6 bases). The germline V and J ends were trimmed by 2 bases and 2 bases, with 10 bases remaining between them. The germline V gene encodes CDR1 SGHDT and CDR2 YYEEEE. The length of the CDR3 is 14 residues. The CDR3 DNA sequence: TGTGCCAGCAGCTTCGGGGGCTTAAACACTGAAGCTTTCTTT. This codes for CASSFGGLNTEAFF.

With regard to this clone: Within the sample, other DNA sequences also encode this same CDR3. The chain carries TRBV29-1 and TRBJ2-1, with a possible D match to TRBD1 (6 bases). The ends were cut back, 3 bases at V and 4 bases at J, with 7 bases in the middle. Germline-derived CDR1 and CDR2 are SQVTM and ANQGSEA. This CDR3 region has 12 residues. For the CDR3, the DNA is TGCAGCGTTGAGGACAGATACAATGAGCAGTTCTTC. Its translation: CSVEDRYNEQFF.

The chain uses TRBV29-1 and TRBJ2-3; TRBD2 matches 8 bases. The germline V gene encodes CDR1 SQVTM and CDR2 ANQGSEA. After removal of 5 bases from V and 6 bases from J, the junction contained 13 bases not matched to a gene. The CDR3 sequence is 15 residues long. The CDR3, as DNA: TGCAGCGTTAGTTTCACGGGAGGGCCGTTTGATACGCAGTATTTT. Translation gives CSVSFTGGPFDTQYF.

This rearrangement joins TRBV27 to TRBJ1-5; D unresolved. Germline CDR1 reads MNHEY; CDR2 reads SMNVEV (reference sequence). With 2 bases removed from V and 2 bases from J, the gap between germline ends came to 13 bases. The CDR3 runs 16 residues. The CDR3 nucleotides read TGTGCCAGCAGTTTAGGAGGGTCCTTTGGCAATCAGCCCCAGCATTTT. Translation: CASSLGGSFGNQPQHF.

V and J are TRBV4-1 and TRBJ2-7; 7 positions agree with TRBD1. Germline CDR1 is MGHRA and CDR2 is YSYEKL. The trim removed 4 bases at V and 2 bases at J, leaving 14 bases unmatched. CDR3 length: 17 amino acids. The chain's CDR3 is CASSPGTEGPQTYEQYF. The DNA for the CDR3 is TGCGCCAGCAGCCCCGGGACAGAGGGACCCCAAACCTACGAGCAGTACTTC.

The rearrangement joins TRBV25-1 to TRBJ2-3, with D possibly being TRBD2 (6 bases). This CDR3 is 14 amino acids long. Germline CDR1 reads MGHDK; CDR2 reads SYGVNS. V was clipped by 6 bases and J by 4 bases, with 14 bases between them. CDR3 sequence (DNA): TGTGCCAGCAGATCCCGGAGGGAGGCAGATACGCAGTATTTT. Translation: CASRSRREADTQYF.

The V gene is TRBV9, the J gene TRBJ2-7; the match to TRBD2 covers 8 bases. Germline V lookup: CDR1 SGDLS, CDR2 YYNGEE. The CDR3 runs 13 residues. The ends lost 4 bases at V and 6 bases at J; junction bases unmatched: 6. CDR3 coding DNA: TGTGCCAGCAGCCGCGGACTAGCTGGCGAGCAGTACTTC. Translating gives CASSRGLAGEQYF.

The chain is built from TRBV27 and TRBJ2-1; 7 nucleotides align to TRBD1. Trimming cost V 1 base and J 5 bases; bases outside gene matches: 2. The CDR3 has 14 amino acids. Germline lookup yields CDR1 MNHEY and CDR2 SMNVEV (reference sequence). CDR3: CASSLWDRHNEQFF. The CDR3 bases are TGTGCCAGCAGTTTATGGGACAGACACAATGAGCAGTTCTTC.

This chain connects TRBV7-9 to TRBJ1-5; the match to TRBD1 covers 8 bases. This CDR3 has 17 residues. Trimming at V came to 4 bases and at J to 5 bases, leaving 13 bases not matched to a gene. The germline V gene has CDR1 SEHNR and CDR2 FQNEAQ (reference sequence). The DNA of the CDR3 is TGTGCCAGCAGCTCCACAGACGTCGGACAGGGCTATCAGCCCCAGCATTTT. It is translated as CASSSTDVGQGYQPQHF.

At least ten counts were recorded for this clone. The CDR3 DNA sequence: TGTGCCAGCAGCGGAGACAGGGTTGGCCCGAACACTGAAGCTTTCTTT. Its protein is CASSGDRVGPNTEAFF. The chain carries TRBV9 and TRBJ1-1, with 7 positions matching TRBD1. V gave up 3 bases and J gave up 1 base; unmatched junction bases: 9. The CDR3 spans 16 residues. Germline CDR1 and CDR2: SGDLS and YYNGEE.

This chain joins TRBV7-9 and TRBJ2-7; maybe TRBD2 (6 bases). Germline CDR1 and CDR2: SEHNR and FQNEAQ (reference sequence). The CDR3 is 14 residues long. V was cut by 1 base and J by 7 bases, with 14 bases left in between. CDR3 amino acids: CASSLGGEQFEQYF. The CDR3 nucleotides are TGTGCCAGCAGCTTAGGCGGGGAACAGTTTGAGCAGTACTTC.

The chain is built from TRBV19 and TRBJ2-7; D not certain. Germline V gene lookup returns CDR1 LNHDA and CDR2 SQIVND (reference sequence). Trimming pared 1 base from V and 0 bases from J, leaving 13 bases between. This CDR3 contains 16 residues. CDR3 sequence reads: CASSIVSTRSSYEQYF. The CDR3 DNA sequence: TGTGCCAGTAGTATAGTTTCAACGAGGAGCTCCTACGAGCAGTACTTC. The entire variable domain, with the rest obtained from reference TRBV19 and TRBJ2-7, is as follows: DGGITQSPKYLFRKEGQNVTLSCEQNLNHDAMYWYRQDPGQGLRLIYYSQIVNDFQKGDIAEGYSVSREKKESFPLTVTSAQKNPTAFYLCASSIVSTRSSYEQYFGPGTRLTVT.